Reported below is one TCR beta chain. Its antigen is unidentified. The CDR3 has 20 residues. CDR1 and CDR2 (germline): SGHRS, YFSETQ. V lost 3 bases and J lost 1; bases outside the gene matches: 14. Healthy HIV-negative adults with no recent acute infections or vaccinations were recruited as donors. Per the original data handling: Filtering differed, since immunoSEQ gave only junction sequences and no quality scores. Generated by immunoSEQ multiplex PCR, the TCRdb table keeps only in-frame clones and is missing some. That table gives V, J and clone size, and the DNA gave D and trimming. The sample carries 2 million or so clones, approximately 95% recorded once. This specimen comes from a study of shared clonotypes between healthy human individuals. Regarding the study as a whole: The naive CD4 repertoires of several donors were compared, and around 4.9% of clonotypes were shared.

This rearrangement joins TRBV5-1 to TRBJ2-6, with TRBD1 matching 9 bases. Material: naive CD4+ T cells sorted from blood. Regarding subset: CD45RA+ positively selected. The source is a man aged 18 to 29 in good health. CDR3 in amino acids: CASSSRPGTGTTSGANVLTF. CDR3 coding DNA: TGCGCCAGCAGCTCTCGACCCGGGACAGGGACCACTTCTGGGGCCAACGTCCTGACTTTC.